Below, 22 T cell receptor beta chains from the same sample are listed, as sequenced in a study of CD8 T cells in cerebrospinal fluid in Alzheimer's disease. Reanalyzing the 10x single-cell sequencing reads, TCRdb keeps one entry per CDR3 protein, without DNA. Recorded for this sample: 200 to 250 distinct CDR3 sequences. What was sequenced was cerebrospinal fluid. These receptors originate from a human donor in good health.

In terms of frequency, this clonotype is medium-sized (0.01 to 0.1%). This chain joins TRBV6-1 and TRBJ2-1; without DNA, the TCRdb call of TRBD2 cannot be checked. In germline, CDR1 is MNHNS, CDR2 SASEGT. The CDR3 covers 13 residues. CDR3 in amino acids: CASGRLTSDKQFF.

This clonotype shows up as large by frequency. V gene TRBV7-8 combines with J gene TRBJ1-5; TCRdb returns TRBD1, unconfirmable since there is no DNA. Germline CDR1 SGHVS, CDR2 FQNEAQ. The CDR3 has 14 amino acids. CDR3 in amino acids: CASSLGASNQPQHF.

This clonotype registers medium-sized by frequency. The J gene is TRBJ2-1, the V gene TRBV27; TCRdb proposes TRBD1, but this gene call is untestable without DNA. The CDR3 consists of 16 residues. Germline values: CDR1 MNHEY, CDR2 SMNVEV (reference sequence). The CDR3 protein is CASSSLRDRGINEQFF.

By frequency, this clonotype is medium-sized. The chain links TRBV13 to TRBJ2-7; TCRdb's assignment of TRBD1 cannot be checked, as there is no DNA. The CDR3 extends over 15 amino acids. CDR1 is PRHDT and CDR2 is FYEKMQ in the germline V gene (reference sequence). The CDR3: CASSLGVPPSAEQYF.

This clonotype is called medium-sized based on its frequency. J is TRBJ1-1 and V is TRBV12-3 or TRBV12-4; TCRdb picks TRBD1, but there is no DNA to check that call. The CDR3 has 14 amino acids. CDR3: CASSMAGGWAEAFF.

The V gene is TRBV15, the J gene TRBJ2-2; the D call from TCRdb, TRBD2, cannot be confirmed without DNA. Germline CDR1 LNHNV, CDR2 YYDKDF (reference sequence). The CDR3 length is 16 residues. The CDR3 loop reads CATSRFPAGGSGELFF.

This clonotype is identified as medium-sized from frequency. The gene calls are TRBV2 and TRBJ2-3; TCRdb's assignment of TRBD1 cannot be checked, as there is no DNA. Germline CDR1 is SNHLY and CDR2 is FYNNEI. The CDR3 runs to 15 residues. CDR3 sequence: CASSARQGGTDTQYF.

Its frequency marks this clonotype as medium-sized. This chain connects TRBV2 to TRBJ2-5. The germline CDR1 and CDR2 sequences are SNHLY and FYNNEI. The CDR3 loop spans 11 amino acids. CDR3 sequence: CASSTRETQYF.

Judged by frequency, this clonotype is medium-sized. J is TRBJ1-6 and V is TRBV30; without DNA, the TCRdb call of TRBD1 cannot be checked. Germline-derived CDR1 and CDR2 are GTSNPN and SVGIG (reference sequence). The CDR3 has 13 amino acids. CDR3 sequence: CASEDRANSPLHF.

This clonotype is classed as large by frequency. The chain uses TRBV7-8 and TRBJ2-1; the TRBD2 assignment by TCRdb is unverifiable without DNA. The CDR3 runs to 13 residues. In germline, CDR1 is SGHVS, CDR2 FQNEAQ. CDR3 sequence: CASSSGLYNEQFF.

The V and J genes are TRBV7-8 and TRBJ1-4; TCRdb's D call, TRBD1, is unchecked because there is no DNA. The CDR3 has 16 amino acids. The V gene's germline CDR1 is SGHVS and CDR2 FQNEAQ. The CDR3 sequence: CASSLALGTGPEKLFF.

This clonotype is deemed medium-sized by its frequency. The rearrangement uses TRBV12-3 or TRBV12-4 and TRBJ1-1; lacking DNA, the TRBD1 call made by TCRdb goes unchecked. This CDR3 contains 12 residues. The CDR3 spells CASSFWGTEAFF.

This clonotype is medium-sized by frequency. The J gene is TRBJ2-7, the V gene TRBV29-1; TCRdb's D call, TRBD1, is unchecked because there is no DNA. CDR3 size: 13 residues. Germline CDR1 reads SQVTM; CDR2 reads ANQGSEA. CDR3 region: CSVENGEGYEQYF.

This clonotype is classed as medium-sized (0.01 to 0.1%) by frequency. The V gene is TRBV4-1, the J gene TRBJ1-2. The CDR3 loop spans 14 amino acids. Germline CDR1 reads MGHRA; CDR2 reads YSYEKL. The chain's CDR3 is CASSQDRVTEGYTF.

This clonotype registers medium-sized by frequency. This sequence joins TRBV23-1 and TRBJ1-5. TRBV23-1 is an ORF for which the function is uncertain. CDR3 size: 15 residues. The CDR3 spells CASSQPTGPRQPQHF.

This clonotype is called medium-sized based on its frequency. J is TRBJ1-2 and V is TRBV5-6; the D gene TCRdb calls, TRBD1, cannot be checked with no DNA. The germline V gene has CDR1 SGHDT and CDR2 YYEEEE. The CDR3 length is 17 residues. The CDR3: CASSDDRGRSTNYGYTF. Complete variable domain (other parts from reference TRBV5-6 and TRBJ1-2): DAGVTQSPTHLIKTRGQQVTLRCSPKSGHDTVSWYQQALGQGPQFIFQYYEEEERQRGNFPDRFSGHQFPNYSSELNVNALLLGDSALYLCASSDDRGRSTNYGYTFGSGTRLTVV.

In terms of frequency, this clonotype is large. The chain has TRBV5-1 and TRBJ1-3. The CDR3 is 15 residues long. Germline lookup yields CDR1 SGHRS and CDR2 YFSETQ. The CDR3 is CASSFQGVAGNTIYF. Drawing the rest from reference TRBV5-1 and TRBJ1-3, the complete variable domain is KAGVTQTPRYLIKTRGQQVTLSCSPISGHRSVSWYQQTPGQGLQFLFEYFSETQRNKGNFPGRFSGRQFSNSRSEMNVSTLELGDSALYLCASSFQGVAGNTIYFGEGSWLTVV.

This clonotype is deemed large (0.1 to 1%) by its frequency. V and J are TRBV10-3 and TRBJ2-5; with no DNA, the TCRdb D assignment of TRBD1 cannot be verified. Germline V gene lookup returns CDR1 ENHRY and CDR2 SYGVKD. CDR3 length: 14 residues. The CDR3 here is CAISETGGGETQYF.

Its frequency marks this clonotype as large (0.1 to 1%). This rearrangement joins TRBV24-1 to TRBJ2-7; the TCRdb D gene call, TRBD1, has no DNA to confirm it. Germline CDR1 is KGHDR and CDR2 is SFDVKD. This CDR3 comprises 15 residues. CDR3 residues: CATSSPGQGVDEQYF.

V usage is TRBV20-1 and J usage is TRBJ1-1. Germline CDR1 is DFQATT and CDR2 is SNEGSKA (reference sequence). The CDR3 loop spans 14 amino acids. This CDR3 reads CSAEVRDRGTEAFF.

This clonotype shows up as medium-sized by frequency. V and J are TRBV12-3 or TRBV12-4 and TRBJ1-3. The CDR3 spans 13 residues. CDR3 amino acids: CASSLNSGNTIYF.

This clonotype is classed as medium-sized by frequency. This sequence joins TRBV19 and TRBJ2-3. Germline-derived CDR1 and CDR2 are LNHDA and SQIVND (reference sequence). CDR3 length: 14 amino acids. CDR3 loop: CASSMSRTRDTQYF.